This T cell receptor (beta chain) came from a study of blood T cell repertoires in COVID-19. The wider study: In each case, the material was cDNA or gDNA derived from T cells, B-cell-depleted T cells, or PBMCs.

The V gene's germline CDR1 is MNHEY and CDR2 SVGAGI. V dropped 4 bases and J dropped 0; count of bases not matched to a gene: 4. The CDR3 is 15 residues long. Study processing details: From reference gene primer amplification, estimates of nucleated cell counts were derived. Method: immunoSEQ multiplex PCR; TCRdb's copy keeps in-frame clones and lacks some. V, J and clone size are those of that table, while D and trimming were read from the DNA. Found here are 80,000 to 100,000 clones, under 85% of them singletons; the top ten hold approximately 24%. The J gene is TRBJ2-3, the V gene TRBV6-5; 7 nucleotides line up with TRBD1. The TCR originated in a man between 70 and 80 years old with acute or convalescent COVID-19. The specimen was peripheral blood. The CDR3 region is CASSFNRGSTDTQYF. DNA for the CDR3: TGTGCCAGCAGTTTCAACAGGGGTAGCACAGATACGCAGTATTTT.